This is a list of T cell receptor beta chains from one sample in a study of shared clonotypes between healthy human individuals. TCRdb's copy holds only in-frame clones and misses some; the assay was immunoSEQ multiplex PCR. The table shows around 1.9 million clones, with about 93% occurring only once. The sequencing input was naive CD8+ T cells from PBMCs. Receptors were obtained from a young man in good health. Some clones in this sample may be carry-over from other donors' samples. Both conserved end residues are part of each CDR3. D genes are given only for firm matches. Size is omitted from some rows. Given values are once, few, many or a class for expanded clones.

clone_size j_call d_call v_call cdr3_nt cdr3_aa
. TRBJ2-7 TRBD2 TRBV27 TGTGCCAGCAGTCACGCCCTGGGACTAGCGTCCTACGAGCAGTACTTC CASSHALGLASYEQYF
once TRBJ2-3 . TRBV11-2 TGTGCCAGCAGCTTAATCCGGACAGCCACAGATACGCAGTATTTT CASSLIRTATDTQYF
. TRBJ2-1 . TRBV9 TGTGCCAGCAGCGTAGCTGACGGCCTAAATGAGCAGTTCTTC CASSVADGLNEQFF
. TRBJ1-1 . TRBV7-9 TGTGCCAGCAGACCGTCCCGGGGGCGGGACATGAACACTGAAGCTTTCTTT CASRPSRGRDMNTEAFF
. TRBJ2-1 . TRBV5-4 TGTGCCAGCAGCTTACTTATCAATGAGCAGTTCTTC CASSLLINEQFF
. TRBJ2-7 TRBD2 TRBV7-6 TGTGCCAGCAGCGCACTAGCGGGAGGGCCATACGAGCAGTACTTC CASSALAGGPYEQYF
. TRBJ2-6 . TRBV28 TGTGCCAGCAGTCCCACGACACCCCTAAGTGCGTCTGGGGCCAACGTCCTGACTTTC CASSPTTPLSASGANVLTF
. TRBJ2-7 TRBD1 TRBV5-1 TGCGCCAGCAGCCCCACCGGGACAGGGGGCCAGTACTTC CASSPTGTGGQYF
. TRBJ2-7 . TRBV12-5 TGTGCTAGTGGTTTGGTAGGGTCTCGTCTAGCGCTCTCCTACGAGCAGTACTTC CASGLVGSRLALSYEQYF
. TRBJ2-1 . TRBV11-2 TGTGCCAGCAGCTTAGTTATACTAGTCGGGGGCGATGAGCAGTTCTTC CASSLVILVGGDEQFF
. TRBJ1-1 TRBD1 TRBV19 TGTGCCAGTAGTATCTTCGGGACAGGGGGCGGCAACACTGAAGCTTTCTTT CASSIFGTGGGNTEAFF
. TRBJ2-7 . TRBV10-3 TGTGCCATCAGCTCCCCCGGGGGTCAGGACGAGCAGTACTTC CAISSPGGQDEQYF
. TRBJ2-3 TRBD1 TRBV2 TGTGCCAGCAGTGTTGGGGACAGGGGGTTGGATACGCAGTATTTT CASSVGDRGLDTQYF
. TRBJ2-2 TRBD1 TRBV6-5 TGTGCCAGCAGTTACTCGACAGGGATAAACGGGGAGCTGTTTTTT CASSYSTGINGELFF
. TRBJ2-1 TRBD2 TRBV11-2 TGTGCCAGCAGACCCCCGGGACTAGCGGGATGGAATGAGCAGTTCTTC CASRPPGLAGWNEQFF
. TRBJ2-1 . TRBV27 TGTGCCAGCAGTTTACTCCGACCCTACAATGAGCAGTTCTTC CASSLLRPYNEQFF
. TRBJ1-1 TRBD1 TRBV27 TGTGCCAGCCTGAAGAAAGGGACAGGGATTGAAGCTTTCTTT CASLKKGTGIEAFF
. TRBJ2-3 . TRBV11-2 TGTGCCAGCAGCCCAAGCCCCTGGGGCACAGATACGCAGTATTTT CASSPSPWGTDTQYF
. TRBJ2-2 TRBD2 TRBV28 TGTGCCAGCAGTACCCCCAGCGGGAGGGCCAACACCGGGGAGCTGTTTTTT CASSTPSGRANTGELFF
. TRBJ2-3 TRBD2 TRBV9 TGTGCCAGCAGCGTAGGGTATCGGGCTAGCGGGTCGTCAGATACGCAGTATTTT CASSVGYRASGSSDTQYF
. TRBJ1-6 . TRBV20-1 TGCAGTGCTGCGAGAGAGGGTCTCCTCCACTTT CSAAREGLLHF
. TRBJ2-3 . TRBV19 TGTGCCAGTAGTATAGATCTCGAGGGAGATACGCAGTATTTT CASSIDLEGDTQYF
. TRBJ2-7 . TRBV15 TGTGCCACCAGCAGAGTGCGACATCCTAGGGAGCAGTACTTC CATSRVRHPREQYF
. TRBJ2-3 . TRBV7-9 TGTGCCAGCAGCCCACTCCACGGAGATACGCAGTATTTT CASSPLHGDTQYF
. TRBJ2-6 . TRBV19 TGTGCCAGTTGCAGCTCTGGGGCCAACGTCCTGACTTTC CASCSSGANVLTF
. TRBJ2-1 . TRBV27 TGTGCCAGCAGTTTAGGAGGACCCTACAATGAGCAGTTCTTC CASSLGGPYNEQFF
. TRBJ1-1 . TRBV9 TGTGCCAGCAGCTCGAATCCCGGGACACCGAACACTGAAGCTTTCTTT CASSSNPGTPNTEAFF
. TRBJ2-5 TRBD1 TRBV27 TGTGCCAGCAGGACAGGGGGAGTGGAGACCCAGTACTTC CASRTGGVETQYF
. TRBJ2-1 TRBD2 TRBV28 TGTGCCAGCAGTTTGGGGGATAGAGCGGGAGGGTACAATGAGCAGTTCTTC CASSLGDRAGGYNEQFF
. TRBJ2-1 . TRBV5-1 TGCGCCAGCAGCTTGGGGGGTGAGCAGTTCTTC CASSLGGEQFF
. TRBJ1-5 . TRBV19 TGTGCCAGTAGTACCACAGGGTACAGCAATCAGCCCCAGCATTTT CASSTTGYSNQPQHF
. TRBJ1-5 . TRBV15 TGTGCCACCAGCCCGGAGGCCGGGGGCAATCAGCCCCAGCATTTT CATSPEAGGNQPQHF